This entry features one T cell receptor beta chain sequence. These data come from a study of blood T cell repertoires in COVID-19. Study context: Both acute and convalescent COVID-19 samples were obtained from the United States, Italy and Spain. PBMCs, B-cell-depleted T cells, or T cells provided the cDNA or gDNA that made up the material.

Seattle researchers signed up patients amid active infection and tracked them longitudinally. Trimming removed 0 bases from V and 12 bases from J, with 9 bases in between. The germline CDR1 and CDR2 sequences are MGHRA and YSYEKL. CDR3 length equals 11 residues. Profiling relied on immunoSEQ multiplex PCR, and the TCRdb table lists in-frame clones only, not all of them. The data show 310,000 or so clones, with 87% seen just once and just over 9.5% held by the top ten. The V call is TRBV4-1, the J call TRBJ2-7, with TRBD2 as a possible D gene (6 bases). This TCR came from a young man with COVID-19, enrolled during active disease. Sequencing input: peripheral blood. The CDR3 sequence: CASSQDAGMYF. CDR3 nucleotides: TGCGCCAGCAGCCAAGACGCGGGAATGTACTTC.